The entry below describes one TCR beta chain. In the authors' workflow: Using reference gene primer amplification, nucleated cell counts were estimated. Repertoires were generated with immunoSEQ multiplex PCR, while TCRdb's copy carries only in-frame clones and drops some. The V and J calls and the clone size are those of that table, but D and trimming were determined from the DNA. The table lists 140,000 to 150,000 clones, 80% to 90% of them singletons. The sample belongs to a study of blood T cell repertoires in COVID-19. Across the study: Samples of COVID-19 (acute and convalescent) were obtained from the United States, Italy and Spain. T cells, B-cell-depleted T cells, or PBMCs provided the cDNA or gDNA that served as material.

Per the germline V gene, CDR1 is SNHLY and CDR2 is FYNNEI. The V and J ends lost 3 bases and 0 bases respectively, with 17 bases between them. This CDR3 is 17 amino acids long. The sequence derives from a human donor with acute or convalescent COVID-19. The donor label of this sample is uncertain. The sample was peripheral blood. The V and J genes are TRBV2 and TRBJ1-2; TRBD1 is a possible D gene (5 bases). DNA for the CDR3: TGTGCCAGCAGTGAGTTGTGGACACAACTTTCTAACTATGGCTACACCTTC. Amino acid sequence: CASSELWTQLSNYGYTF.